This T cell receptor beta chain appears in the sequencing data of a study of graft-versus-host responses after intestinal transplantation. Study-level background: Transplantation in recipients was multivisceral, liver-intestinal, or isolated intestinal. Study conclusions and caveats: Levels of circulating GvH clones at their peak were associated with early post-transplant HvG declines. GvH clones occurred in recipient marrow; some first appeared in ileum or blood.

Here immunoSEQ multiplex PCR was the method, and the copy in TCRdb shows in-frame clones only, minus some. The data contain tens of thousands of clones, 90% to 95% of them seen just once; the ten biggest clones take up about 0.41%. Germline V gene sequence: CDR1 SGHVS, CDR2 FQNEAQ. Deletions cut 5 bases from V and 1 base from J, with 18 bases between. This CDR3 has 18 residues. As to this clone: Antigen: not known.

The TCR originated in a human donor who was the organ donor for an intestinal transplant. The chain has TRBV7-8 and TRBJ2-6; possibly TRBD1 for D (5 bases). The sample here was unstimulated CD4+ T cells sorted from spleen or lymph node cells, taken before transplant. In DNA, the CDR3 is TGTGCCAGCAGCCCAGCCAGGGTTCTTGCTTCTGGGGCCAACGTCCTGACTTTC. It codes for CASSPARVLASGANVLTF. The full variable domain, in which reference TRBV7-8 and TRBJ2-6 provide the parts outside the CDR3, is GAGVSQSPRYKVAKRGQDVALRCDPISGHVSLFWYQQALGQGPEFLTYFQNEAQLDKSGLPSDRFFAERPEGSVSTLKIQRTQQEDSAVYLCASSPARVLASGANVLTFGAGSRLTVL.